This T cell receptor beta chain was identified in a study of identical twins. Template switching supplied a universal primer site; unique molecular identifiers were carried on the cDNA. One entry per CDR3 protein, called by TCRdb with MiXCR from the 5' RACE reads. Altogether under 800,000 distinct CDR3 sequences are present, 21% being singletons, with the ten largest covering roughly 4%. Study outcomes and limitations: For cord blood, abundant beta clonotypes had fewer insertions, unlike memory repertoires, which showed none.

About this clonotype: The antigen remains unidentified.

Trimming stripped 2 bases from V and 5 bases from J, with 17 bases between. The CDR3 spans 16 residues. The germline gives CDR1 LGHDT, CDR2 YNNKEL (reference sequence). These data also formed part of another study, on T cells expressing NK-cell markers.

The chain has TRBV3-1 and TRBJ2-3; maybe TRBD2 (5 bases). The sequenced sample was PBMCs. The sequence was obtained from a woman aged 18-30 years in good health. The CDR3 reads CASSQYGRLNIDTQYF. DNA of the CDR3: TGTGCCAGCAGCCAATATGGGAGACTAAACATAGATACGCAGTATTTT.